The rows below give T cell receptor beta chains drawn from one sample of a study of cytomegalovirus exposure and HLA in healthy donors. Assay used: immunoSEQ multiplex PCR; TCRdb lists only in-frame clones, some missing. This sample carries approximately 250,000 clones, around 83% of them seen once, and the ten largest clones take about 0.25%. The material sequenced was PBMCs. Receptors originate from a girl aged 2-10 years in good health and CMV-seronegative. Both conserved end residues are part of each CDR3. A D gene is named only where the DNA matches it firmly. Only some rows state a clone size, as once, few, many or a class for expanded clones.

TRBD1	TRBJ1-3	TRBV5-1	NA	TGCGCCAGCAAACCGGGACAGGCGGTAGGAAACACCATATATTTT	CASKPGQAVGNTIYF
NA	TRBJ1-1	TRBV5-4	NA	TGTGCCAGCAGCTTGGATCGACCAGGGCAAACTGAAGCTTTCTTT	CASSLDRPGQTEAFF
NA	TRBJ1-1	TRBV5-4	NA	TGTGCCAGCAGCATAGCGGGGTCGGAGAACACTGAAGCTTTCTTT	CASSIAGSENTEAFF
NA	TRBJ2-2	TRBV14	NA	TGTGCCAGCAGCCTCACCACAGGGATCAACACCGGGGAGCTGTTTTTT	CASSLTTGINTGELFF
NA	TRBJ2-7	TRBV1	NA	TGCACCAGCAGCCAAGCCCCCCCCTTACGAGAGGTCCCCTACGAGCAGTACTTC	CTSSQAPPLREVPYEQYF
NA	TRBJ2-7	TRBV11-2	NA	TGTGCCAGCAGCCCTGGTGCACAAACGGGTTACGAGCAGTACTTC	CASSPGAQTGYEQYF
TRBD2	TRBJ2-3	TRBV5-1	NA	TGCGCCAGCAGCTCTCAACTAGCGGGGGGGCCGGGCACAGATACGCAGTATTTT	CASSSQLAGGPGTDTQYF
NA	TRBJ2-1	TRBV7-9	NA	TGTGCCAGCAGCCAAGCGGGTAATGAGCAGTTCTTC	CASSQAGNEQFF
NA	TRBJ1-3	TRBV29-1	NA	TGCAGCGTTGACCAACAGCCAAGGGGAAACACCATATATTTT	CSVDQQPRGNTIYF
NA	TRBJ1-2	TRBV28	NA	TGTGCCAGCAGTTTATCCGGGAATGGCTACACCTTC	CASSLSGNGYTF
TRBD1	TRBJ1-1	TRBV6-5	few	TGTGCCAGCAGTCTGGACAGGGACGCTGAAGCTTTCTTT	CASSLDRDAEAFF
NA	TRBJ1-6	TRBV6-5	NA	TGTGCCAGCAGAACCGACAGAGCAGTTAATTCACCCCTCCACTTT	CASRTDRAVNSPLHF
TRBD1	TRBJ1-5	TRBV28	few	TGTGCCAGCAGTCCGGCGTCCCGGGACAGTCAGCCCCAGCATTTT	CASSPASRDSQPQHF
NA	TRBJ2-5	TRBV6-5	NA	TGTGCCAGCAGCGCCAGGGAGGCTAAGCGTTCCCAGTACTTC	CASSAREAKRSQYF
NA	TRBJ2-7	TRBV7-3	NA	TGTGCCAGCAGCTTAGCAGGGGCCTTAACCTACGAGCAGTACTTC	CASSLAGALTYEQYF
TRBD1	TRBJ2-2	TRBV5-4	NA	TGTGCCACCTTTATCAGGGGGCGGAACACCGGGGAGCTGTTTTTT	CATFIRGRNTGELFF
NA	TRBJ1-4	TRBV5-1	NA	TGCGCCAGCAGGGGGAGGATCGGTCAGGAAAAACTGTTTTTT	CASRGRIGQEKLFF
TRBD1	TRBJ2-1	TRBV5-1	NA	TGCGCCAGCAGCACACCGGGACAGGGGAGGAGCGGGCAGTTCTTC	CASSTPGQGRSGQFF
TRBD1	TRBJ1-5	TRBV2	NA	TGTGCCAGCCGCGCCACAGACAGGGGCTCCAATCAGCCCCAGCATTTT	CASRATDRGSNQPQHF
NA	TRBJ2-2	TRBV11-2	NA	TGTGCCAGCAGCTTAGATGGAATAGCGGCAACCGGGGAGCTGTTTTTT	CASSLDGIAATGELFF
TRBD2	TRBJ2-7	TRBV9	NA	TGTGCCAGCAGCGCAGGGACTAGCGGGACCTACGAGCAGTACTTC	CASSAGTSGTYEQYF
NA	TRBJ2-7	TRBV5-1	NA	TGCGCCAGCAGCTTGGGGGCAGGGGACGAGCAGTACTTC	CASSLGAGDEQYF
NA	TRBJ1-1	TRBV4-1	NA	TGCGCCAGCAGCACAGGAGCGGGGGCGGTGGACACTGAAGCTTTCTTT	CASSTGAGAVDTEAFF
TRBD2	TRBJ2-1	TRBV9	NA	TGTGCCAGCAGCGTATATAGTGGCGGGAGCTCTGAGCAGTTCTTC	CASSVYSGGSSEQFF
TRBD1	TRBJ1-1	TRBV25-1	NA	TGTGCCAGCACCGGACAGGGGAACACTGAAGCTTTCTTT	CASTGQGNTEAFF
TRBD1	TRBJ2-5	TRBV5-1	NA	TGCGCCAGCAGCTGGGGCGGGACAGGTCAAGAGACCCAGTACTTC	CASSWGGTGQETQYF
TRBD1	TRBJ2-1	TRBV5-1	NA	TGCGCCAGCAGCTGGATAATAAGACAGGCAACGGGACAGGGAGATGAGCAGTTCTTC	CASSWIIRQATGQGDEQFF
TRBD1	TRBJ2-7	TRBV7-9	few	TGTGCCAGCAGCTTAGCCGGGACAGGGGTGTACGAGCAGTACTTC	CASSLAGTGVYEQYF
NA	TRBJ2-1	TRBV6-5	NA	TGTGCCAGCAGTTACTCGAGTACGGTATTTGAGCAGTTCTTC	CASSYSSTVFEQFF
NA	TRBJ2-2	TRBV4-1	NA	TGCGCCAGCAGCCCGGGCCCCCTCGGGGGGAACACCGGGGAGCTGTTTTTT	CASSPGPLGGNTGELFF
TRBD1	TRBJ2-1	TRBV29-1	NA	TGCAGCGTTGATAGGAGGGACAGGGGGCACAATGAGCAGTTCTTC	CSVDRRDRGHNEQFF
TRBD2	TRBJ2-7	TRBV30	NA	TGTGCCTGGTATCCGGGACTAGCGGGATTCGACGAGCAGTACTTC	CAWYPGLAGFDEQYF
NA	TRBJ1-4	TRBV6-5	once	TGTGCCACCACTTCTTTGACGGGGAGACATGAAAAACTGTTTTTT	CATTSLTGRHEKLFF
NA	TRBJ1-3	TRBV7-9	NA	TGTGCCAGCAGCGTAACGCAGGTCGGAAACACCATATATTTT	CASSVTQVGNTIYF
TRBD1	TRBJ2-6	TRBV27	NA	TGTGCCAGCAGTTTATTGGGACAGAGCTCTGGGGCCAACGTCCTGACTTTC	CASSLLGQSSGANVLTF
TRBD2	TRBJ2-5	TRBV10-2	once	TGCGCCAGCACATTAGCGGGAGGGCCCCGGGAGACCCAGTACTTC	CASTLAGGPRETQYF
NA	TRBJ1-2	TRBV29-1	NA	TGCAGCACCCGACCGGGCCAGGGAGGCTATGGCTACACCTTC	CSTRPGQGGYGYTF
NA	TRBJ2-1	TRBV5-1	NA	TGCGCCAGCAGCCCCCAGGACTGGGCTTACAATGAGCAGTTCTTC	CASSPQDWAYNEQFF
NA	TRBJ1-2	TRBV4-1	NA	TGCGCCAGCAGCCTTTCGGTCCCTAACTATGGCTACACCTTC	CASSLSVPNYGYTF
TRBD2	TRBJ2-1	TRBV5-4	once	TGTGCCAGCAGCGGCATAGCGGGAGGCCAGAATGAGCAGTTCTTC	CASSGIAGGQNEQFF
TRBD1	TRBJ1-2	TRBV28	NA	TGTGCCAGCAGGGGGACAGGGGGCCTCCCTAACTATGGCTACACCTTC	CASRGTGGLPNYGYTF
NA	TRBJ2-7	TRBV23-1	NA	TGCGCCAGCAGTCATTATTTAGAAGGGGACTACGAGCAGTACTTC	CASSHYLEGDYEQYF
NA	TRBJ1-1	TRBV5-6	once	TGTGCCAGCAGCTTGTATACCAATACGGACACTGAAGCTTTCTTT	CASSLYTNTDTEAFF
NA	TRBJ1-1	TRBV19	once	TGTGCCAGTAGTATTCATCGGTTCTCTGAAGCTTTCTTT	CASSIHRFSEAFF
TRBD2	TRBJ2-1	TRBV4-1	NA	TGCGCCAGCAGCCAAGGCCCCGGACTAGCGGGGGCTAACTCCTACAATGAGCAGTTCTTC	CASSQGPGLAGANSYNEQFF
TRBD1	TRBJ1-2	TRBV11-2	NA	TGTGCCAGCAGCCCACCTCGACAGGGACGAAGAACTTTAAACTATGGCTACACCTTC	CASSPPRQGRRTLNYGYTF
NA	TRBJ2-7	TRBV6-1	few	TGTGCCAGCAGTGCGGGGTCCTACGAGCAGTACTTC	CASSAGSYEQYF
NA	TRBJ1-1	TRBV6-1	NA	TGTGCCAGCAGTGAAGAGGGGTCGTACAGTGAAGCTTTCTTT	CASSEEGSYSEAFF
NA	TRBJ1-2	TRBV14	NA	TGTGCCAGCAGCCAAATCCGTGTAAGAGACAGAGAAACGGGTGGCTACACCTTC	CASSQIRVRDRETGGYTF
NA	TRBJ1-4	TRBV10-3	NA	TGTGCCATCAGTGAGTCGAGAACTTATGCGGGCCAAAGTAATGAAAAACTGTTTTTT	CAISESRTYAGQSNEKLFF
TRBD1	TRBJ1-2	TRBV6-4	NA	TGTGCCAGCAGTGAGACAGGGGACGTTGGCTATGGCTATACCTTC	CASSETGDVGYGYTF
TRBD1	TRBJ2-2	TRBV30	once	TGTGCCTGGAGTTCGGACAGGGGAGGCGGGGAGCTGTTTTTT	CAWSSDRGGGELFF
NA	TRBJ1-6	TRBV5-6	once	TGTGCCAGCAGCTTGGGTCCACAGGGAAATTCACCCCTCCACTTT	CASSLGPQGNSPLHF
NA	TRBJ1-1	TRBV2	NA	TGTGCCAGCAGCACCTACCTGAACACTGAAGCTTTCTTT	CASSTYLNTEAFF
TRBD2	TRBJ2-5	TRBV6-6	NA	TGTGCCAGCAGTTCGCATGCTAGCGGTCAAGAGACCCAGTACTTC	CASSSHASGQETQYF